Here is one T cell receptor (beta chain) with its context. The sample comes from a study of T cell changes during pregnancy in multiple sclerosis. J was trimmed by 10 bases and V by 7 bases; bases with no gene match: 7. CDR3 length: 15 amino acids. CDR1 is LNHDA, CDR2 SQIVND, per germline (reference sequence). The method was immunoSEQ multiplex PCR; TCRdb's version includes in-frame clones alone and lacks a portion of them. The sample holds almost 35,000 clones, about nine tenths seen once. V and J are TRBV19 and TRBJ2-1; TRBD2 matches 16 bases. This TCR came from a female donor with multiple sclerosis, enrolled in a pregnancy study. This material consisted of CD8+ T cells from peripheral blood mononuclear cells, taken in the first trimester of pregnancy. DNA of the CDR3: TGTGCCAGTACCCTGGGGGGACTAGCGGGAGGGGAGCAGTTCTTC. Amino acid sequence: CASTLGGLAGGEQFF. Variable domain in full (rest from reference TRBV19 and TRBJ2-1): DGGITQSPKYLFRKEGQNVTLSCEQNLNHDAMYWYRQDPGQGLRLIYYSQIVNDFQKGDIAEGYSVSREKKESFPLTVTSAQKNPTAFYLCASTLGGLAGGEQFFGPGTRLTVL.